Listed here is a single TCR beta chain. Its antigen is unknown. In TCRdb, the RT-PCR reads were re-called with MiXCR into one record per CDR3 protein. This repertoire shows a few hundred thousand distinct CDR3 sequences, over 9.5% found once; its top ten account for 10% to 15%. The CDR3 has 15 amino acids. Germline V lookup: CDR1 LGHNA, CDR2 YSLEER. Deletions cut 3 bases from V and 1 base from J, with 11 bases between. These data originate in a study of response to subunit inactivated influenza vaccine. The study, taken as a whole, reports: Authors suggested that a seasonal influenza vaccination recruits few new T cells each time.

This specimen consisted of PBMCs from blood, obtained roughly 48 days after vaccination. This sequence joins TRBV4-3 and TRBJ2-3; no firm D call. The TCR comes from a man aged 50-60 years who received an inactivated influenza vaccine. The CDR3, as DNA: TGCGCCAGCAGCCATTCCTCCATACGCACAGATACGCAGTATTTT. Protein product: CASSHSSIRTDTQYF.